What follows are 7 T cell receptor beta chains derived from one specimen sequenced in a study of CD8 T cells in Susac syndrome. The authors reverse transcribed roughly 0.5 to 1 ug RNA with random hexamers. TCRdb reanalysed the immunoSEQ multiplex PCR reads using MiXCR and keeps one entry per CDR3 protein. The profile shows a few hundred thousand distinct CDR3 sequences, 95% of them singletons. The material sequenced was CD4+ T cells from PBMCs. The source of these receptors is a human donor with multiple sclerosis.

The chain recombines TRBV30 with TRBJ2-3; no definite D call. Germline CDR1 GTSNPN, CDR2 SVGIG (reference sequence). The CDR3 runs 12 residues. Trimming shortened V by 2 bases and J by 4 bases, and 7 bases separated the two germline ends. The CDR3: CAWSPASDTQYF. CDR3 DNA: TGTGCCTGGAGTCCCGCGTCAGATACGCAGTATTTT.

CDR3 DNA: TGTGCCAGCAGTCCTAATCTAGCGGGAGGGCCTGCTGAGCAGTTCTTC. It specifies CASSPNLAGGPAEQFF. The chain is built from TRBV28 and TRBJ2-1; the match to TRBD2 covers 12 bases. V gave up 5 bases and J gave up 9 bases; unmatched junction bases: 11. This CDR3 has 16 amino acids. Germline values: CDR1 MDHEN, CDR2 SYDVKM.

This clonotype was recorded only once. This chain connects TRBV24-1 to TRBJ2-3; no firm D call. The CDR3 spans 12 residues. Trimming left V 5 bases short and J 3 bases short, with 5 bases between. The germline V gene encodes CDR1 KGHDR and CDR2 SFDVKD. This chain's CDR3 is CATSGSTDTQYF. The CDR3 nucleotides are TGTGCCACCAGTGGGAGTACAGATACGCAGTATTTT.

The V call is TRBV12-3 or TRBV12-4, the J call TRBJ1-5; maybe TRBD1 (6 bases). V was pared by 5 bases and J by 2 bases, with 10 bases between. The CDR3 runs to 14 residues. CDR3 coding DNA: TGTGCCAGCAGTGCCGGGGGCGGCAATCAGCCCCAGCATTTT. This encodes CASSAGGGNQPQHF.

V gene TRBV2 combines with J gene TRBJ2-1; the D gene is possibly TRBD2 (5 bases). Looked up from germline, CDR1 is SNHLY and CDR2 is FYNNEI. The CDR3 is 13 residues long. V gave up 6 bases and J gave up 3 bases, with 9 bases separating them. DNA of the CDR3: TGTGCCAGCAGGGACGGGGACTACAATGAGCAGTTCTTC. Translation: CASRDGDYNEQFF.

The rearrangement uses TRBV20-1 and TRBJ2-1; 11 positions agree with TRBD2. The ends lost 4 bases at V and 10 bases at J; junction bases unmatched: 15. Germline values: CDR1 DFQATT, CDR2 SNEGSKA (reference sequence). The CDR3 contains 16 residues. As DNA, the CDR3 is TGCAGTGCTACCACTAGCGGGGGCCCTAAATCGCAGGAGCAGTTCTTC. Encoded protein: CSATTSGGPKSQEQFF.

This clonotype was detected only a few times. This chain connects TRBV29-1 to TRBJ2-7, with D hard to call. Deletions cut 0 bases from V and 9 bases from J, with 15 bases between. The CDR3 consists of 13 residues. Germline assignment: CDR1 SQVTM and CDR2 ANQGSEA. CDR3 loop: CSVEDQAHSVQYF. The CDR3 DNA is TGCAGCGTTGAAGATCAGGCTCACTCGGTGCAGTACTTC.